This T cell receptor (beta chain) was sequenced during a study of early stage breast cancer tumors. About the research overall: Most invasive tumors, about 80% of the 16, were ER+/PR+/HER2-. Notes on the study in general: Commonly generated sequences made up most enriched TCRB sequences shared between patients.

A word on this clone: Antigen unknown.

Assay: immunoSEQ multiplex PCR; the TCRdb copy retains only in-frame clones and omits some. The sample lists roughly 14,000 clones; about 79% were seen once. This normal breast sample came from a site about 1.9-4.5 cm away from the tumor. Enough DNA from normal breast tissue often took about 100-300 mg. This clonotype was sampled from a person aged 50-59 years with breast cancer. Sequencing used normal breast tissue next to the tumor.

The CDR3 sequence is CASSLSGETEQYF. CDR3 nucleotides: TGCGCCAGCAGCTTGTCAGGGGAGACCGAGCAGTACTTC. This chain connects TRBV5-1 to TRBJ2-7; TRBD1 is a possible D gene (6 bases). The CDR3 runs to 13 residues. Germline V gives CDR1 SGHRS, CDR2 YFSETQ. Between the trimmed V and J ends, which lost 1 base and 6 bases, there was a span of 11 bases.